This entry lists 15 T cell receptor beta chains sequenced from one sample in a study of T cells in Graves' hyperthyroidism and ophthalmopathy. Amplification yielded TCR beta CDR3 regions, with RNA transcripts as the source. The primer set for the first-round RT-PCR of the TCR CDR3 was HTBI. TCRdb reanalysed the multiplex PCR reads using MiXCR and keeps one entry per CDR3 protein. The table shows about 520,000 distinct CDR3 sequences, with roughly a quarter occurring only once. Source material: blood. These receptors were taken from a woman aged 25 to 39 with Graves' ophthalmopathy.

About this clonotype: A much larger clone is a single base away; this may be a read error. This chain uses TRBV7-2 with TRBJ2-2, with D unresolved. CDR1 and CDR2 from the germline V gene are SGHTA and FQGNSA. V lost 5 bases, J lost 4 bases, and 11 bases lay in between. The CDR3 length is 14 residues. The CDR3 protein is CASSPPVGTGELFF. In DNA form, the CDR3 reads TGTGCCAGCAGCCCCCCCGTTGGCACCGGGGAGCTGTTTTTT.

This clonotype has only a few counts. The chain combines TRBV6-1 with TRBJ2-7; D may correspond to TRBD1 or TRBD2 (5 bases each). The CDR3 is made up of 14 amino acids. Germline V gene lookup returns CDR1 MNHNS and CDR2 SASEGT. V was shortened by 6 bases and J by 3 bases, with 15 bases between the two germline ends. CDR3 amino acids: CASSRDPLGYEQYF. In nucleotides, the CDR3 is TGTGCCAGCAGCAGGGACCCCCTGGGCTACGAGCAGTACTTC.

This clonotype was recorded a few times. This rearrangement joins TRBV13 to TRBJ1-2; D remains ambiguous. The germline CDR1 and CDR2 sequences are PRHDT and FYEKMQ (reference sequence). The CDR3 totals 11 residues. V was pared by 0 bases and J by 8 bases, with 4 bases between. CDR3 loop: CASSLGWGYTF. The CDR3 nucleotides are TGTGCCAGCAGCTTAGGGTGGGGCTACACCTTC.

This clonotype was observed many times. The chain is built from TRBV11-3 and TRBJ1-3, with 8 bases that match TRBD1. CDR3 size: 14 residues. J gave up 2 bases and V 4 bases, and 1 base lay outside the gene matches. Germline V lookup: CDR1 SGHNT, CDR2 YENEEA. CDR3 nucleotides: TGTGCCAGCAGCTCGGGACAGGCTGGAAACACCATATATTTT. Amino acid sequence: CASSSGQAGNTIYF.

This clonotype appeared once. The chain recombines TRBV12-3 or TRBV12-4 with TRBJ2-7; D perhaps matches TRBD1 (5 bases). V lost 3 bases and J 4 bases, leaving 10 bases between the germline ends. The CDR3 is made up of 13 amino acids. The CDR3 spells CASSFHQGYEQYF. DNA of the CDR3: TGTGCCAGCAGTTTTCACCAGGGTTACGAGCAGTACTTC.

This clonotype appeared many times. The CDR3, as DNA: TGTGCCAGCACTGAGGACTGGACAGGGGGTTTCCGGGCTTTCTTT. Translation gives CASTEDWTGGFRAFF. The V call is TRBV6-1, the J call TRBJ1-1, with TRBD1 matching 10 bases. The CDR3 totals 15 residues. The V gene end was trimmed by 7 bases and the J gene end by 11 bases; junction bases not matched to a gene: 16. Germline CDR1 is MNHNS and CDR2 is SASEGT.

In its sample, this clonotype was seen a few times. The rearrangement uses TRBV6-5 and TRBJ1-1, with D perhaps matching TRBD1 (5 bases). V was cut by 2 bases and J by 5 bases, with 12 bases left in between. CDR1 and CDR2 from the germline V gene are MNHEY and SVGAGI. The CDR3 loop spans 14 amino acids. DNA of the CDR3: TGTGCCAGCAGTTACCGAGGGACGGGGACTGAAGCTTTCTTT. It translates to CASSYRGTGTEAFF.

This clonotype was counted ten times or more. The CDR3 DNA sequence: TGTGCCAGCAGTGAATGGACAGGACCGGCTAACTATGGCTACACCTTC. It specifies CASSEWTGPANYGYTF. The V gene is TRBV6-1, the J gene TRBJ1-2; 7 bases match TRBD1. The V segment lost 2 bases and the J segment 0 bases; nucleotides outside the gene matches: 6. The CDR3 contains 16 residues. Germline loops: CDR1 MNHNS, CDR2 SASEGT.

This chain links TRBV9 with TRBJ1-1; D perhaps matches TRBD1 (5 bases). Trimming pared 3 bases from V and 1 base from J, leaving 10 bases between. CDR1 and CDR2 from the germline V gene are SGDLS and YYNGEE. The CDR3 is 14 residues long. The CDR3 spells CASSARAQNTEAFF. CDR3 DNA: TGTGCCAGCAGCGCCAGGGCACAGAACACTGAAGCTTTCTTT.

This clonotype was counted at least ten times. The chain is built from TRBV28 and TRBJ2-2, with TRBD1 matching over 10 bases. This CDR3 region has 18 residues. The trim removed 3 bases at V and 0 bases at J, leaving 7 bases unmatched. Looked up from germline, CDR1 is MDHEN and CDR2 is SYDVKM. The CDR3 here is CASSFPRGQGTNTGELFF. The DNA of the CDR3 is TGTGCCAGCAGTTTCCCCCGGGGACAGGGGACGAACACCGGGGAGCTGTTTTTT.

This clonotype was counted only a few times. This sequence joins TRBV18 and TRBJ1-2; D is unresolved. Trimming stripped 1 base from V and 4 bases from J, with 13 bases between. CDR1 KGHSH and CDR2 LQKENI come from the germline V gene. The CDR3 loop spans 15 amino acids. The CDR3 DNA follows: TGTGCCAGCTCACCACTGAAAGGGCCCAGCTATGGCTACACCTTC. Translating gives CASSPLKGPSYGYTF.

V usage is TRBV11-2 and J usage is TRBJ1-1; D is ambiguous. The V end lost 0 bases, the J end lost 2 bases, and 10 bases lay between the germline ends. Germline V gene sequence: CDR1 SGHAT, CDR2 FQNNGV. This CDR3 contains 15 residues. CDR3 loop: CASSLDQLINTEAFF. For the CDR3, the DNA is TGTGCCAGCAGCTTAGATCAGCTGATCAACACTGAAGCTTTCTTT.

The chain uses TRBV27 and TRBJ2-5, with TRBD1 identical over 7 bases. Losses at the gene ends were 5 bases for V and 2 bases for J; bases not matched to a gene: 5. The germline CDR1 and CDR2 sequences are MNHEY and SMNVEV (reference sequence). This CDR3 contains 14 residues. Here the CDR3 DNA reads TGTGCCAGCAGTGCGCTGGGACAGCAAGAGACCCAGTACTTC. Translating gives CASSALGQQETQYF.

V gene TRBV11-2 combines with J gene TRBJ2-7; 10 bases are a match to TRBD2. The CDR3 totals 17 residues. V lost 0 bases, J lost 0 bases, and 5 bases stayed unmatched. Looked up from germline, CDR1 is SGHAT and CDR2 is FQNNGV. CDR3 sequence (DNA): TGTGCCAGCAGCTTAGAAGGAGGGACTAGCGTCTCCTACGAGCAGTACTTC. This encodes CASSLEGGTSVSYEQYF.

V is TRBV28 and J is TRBJ2-5; D gene uncertain. Germline CDR1 is MDHEN and CDR2 is SYDVKM. The CDR3 totals 12 residues. V was shortened by 11 bases and J by 0 bases, with 10 bases between the two germline ends. CDR3 loop: CAAGPNQETQYF. The CDR3 DNA is TGTGCCGCAGGACCCAACCAAGAGACCCAGTACTTC.